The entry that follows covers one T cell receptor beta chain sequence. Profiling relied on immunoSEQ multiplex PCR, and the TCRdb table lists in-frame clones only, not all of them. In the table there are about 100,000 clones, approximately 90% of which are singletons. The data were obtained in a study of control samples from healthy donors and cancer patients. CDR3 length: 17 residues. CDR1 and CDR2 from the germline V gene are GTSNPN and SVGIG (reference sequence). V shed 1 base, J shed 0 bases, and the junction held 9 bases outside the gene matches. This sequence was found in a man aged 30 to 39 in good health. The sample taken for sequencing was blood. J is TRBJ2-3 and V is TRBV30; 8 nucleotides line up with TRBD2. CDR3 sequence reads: CAWSARAKRGSTDTQYF. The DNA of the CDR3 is TGTGCCTGGAGTGCCCGGGCGAAGCGGGGGAGCACAGATACGCAGTATTTT.